The 18 T cell receptor beta chains below come from one sample, sequenced in a study of T cells in Graves' hyperthyroidism and ophthalmopathy. The CDR3 regions of TCR beta were amplified from RNA transcripts. Researchers ran a first-round RT-PCR on the TCR CDR3 using the HTBI primer set. In TCRdb, the multiplex PCR reads were re-called with MiXCR into one record per CDR3 protein. This sample has hundreds of thousands of distinct CDR3 sequences, with 46% found just once. Sample: peripheral blood or thyroid tissue (not recorded which). The receptor set was obtained from a woman younger than 35 with Graves' hyperthyroidism.

The chain uses TRBV10-3 and TRBJ1-2; 8 bases are shared with TRBD1. The CDR3 sequence is 12 residues long. V shed 11 bases and J 6 bases; nucleotides not matched to a gene: 8. Looked up from germline, CDR1 is ENHRY and CDR2 is SYGVKD. In nucleotides, the CDR3 is TGTGCCTCGCAGGGGGCGGTAGATGGCTACACCTTC. This translates into CASQGAVDGYTF.

This clonotype has a handful of counts. The rearrangement links TRBV6-5 to TRBJ2-7, with a possible D match to TRBD2 (6 bases). V was cut by 5 bases and J by 2 bases, with 10 bases left in between. The germline V gene has CDR1 MNHEY and CDR2 SVGAGI. The CDR3 totals 13 residues. DNA of the CDR3: TGTGCCAGCAGTCGGCGGAGGGCCTACGAGCAGTACTTC. This sequence encodes CASSRRRAYEQYF.

This clonotype was detected many times. The CDR3: CASSRQEKLFF. The CDR3 DNA sequence: TGTGCCAGCAGCCGGCAAGAAAAACTGTTTTTT. J is TRBJ1-4 and V is TRBV7-9; D is undetermined. The CDR3 has 11 amino acids. Trimming stripped 5 bases from V and 8 bases from J, with 6 bases between. From germline, CDR1 is SEHNR and CDR2 FQNEAQ (reference sequence). Complete variable domain (other parts from reference TRBV7-9 and TRBJ1-4): DTGVSQNPRHKITKRGQNVTFRCDPISEHNRLYWYRQTLGQGPEFLTYFQNEAQLEKSRLLSDRFSAERPKGSFSTLEIQRTEQGDSAMYLCASSRQEKLFFGSGTQLSVL.

This chain joins TRBV7-2 and TRBJ2-7; TRBD1 agrees at 7 bases. CDR3 size: 14 residues. After removal of 4 bases from V and 2 bases from J, the junction contained 5 bases not matched to a gene. Per the germline V gene, CDR1 is SGHTA and CDR2 is FQGNSA. CDR3 bases: TGTGCCAGCAGCTCCCGGGACAGTACCTACGAGCAGTACTTC. Its protein is CASSSRDSTYEQYF.

Concerning this clonotype itself: The junction shows a germline mismatch at one end, possibly a read error. The chain links TRBV24-1 to TRBJ2-5; 16 nucleotides match TRBD2. Per the germline V gene, CDR1 is KGHDR and CDR2 is SFDVKD. The CDR3 totals 15 residues. CDR3 amino acids: CAPGTSGRAQKTQYF. The CDR3 nucleotides are TGTGCTCCGGGGACTAGCGGGAGGGCCCAAAAGACCCAGTACTTC.

This clonotype was detected many times. The chain links TRBV10-3 to TRBJ1-6; no reliable D call. This CDR3 has 16 residues. The ends were cut back, 0 bases at V and 10 bases at J, with 16 bases in the middle. The germline CDR1 and CDR2 sequences are ENHRY and SYGVKD. The CDR3 is CAISESNLLVGSPLHF. Here the CDR3 DNA reads TGTGCCATCAGTGAGTCGAATCTTCTCGTCGGGTCACCCCTCCACTTT.

Ten or more counts support this clonotype. The CDR3 protein is CASSPGWNTEAFF. DNA of the CDR3: TGTGCCAGCAGCCCAGGGTGGAACACTGAAGCTTTCTTT. V usage is TRBV14 and J usage is TRBJ1-1; D is possibly TRBD1 (5 bases). The CDR3 runs 13 residues. CDR1 and CDR2 from the germline V gene are SGHDN and FVKESK. The ends were cut back, 4 bases at V and 1 base at J, with 7 bases in the middle.

This clonotype was found many times. The chain links TRBV10-3 to TRBJ1-2; no firm D call. Germline V gene data show CDR1 as ENHRY and CDR2 as SYGVKD. V dropped 2 bases and J dropped 6 bases, with 10 bases sitting between them. The CDR3 spans 13 residues. CDR3 loop: CAISELGPHGYTF. CDR3 coding DNA: TGTGCCATCAGTGAGCTGGGCCCCCATGGCTACACCTTC.

V gene TRBV11-1 combines with J gene TRBJ2-7; 7 positions agree with TRBD2. CDR3 size: 16 residues. The V segment lost 5 bases and the J segment 6 bases; nucleotides outside the gene matches: 16. Germline CDR1 SGHAT, CDR2 FQDESV (reference sequence). The CDR3 region has the DNA TGTGCCAGCAGCGTTGTCTTCGTTGGCGGGAGTCCCGAGCAGTACTTC. Translating gives CASSVVFVGGSPEQYF.

This clonotype was observed many times. This chain links TRBV20-1 with TRBJ2-5; D remains unclear. The CDR3 runs 12 residues. V lost 3 bases and J 3 bases, leaving 8 bases between the germline ends. Germline loops: CDR1 DFQATT, CDR2 SNEGSKA (reference sequence). This CDR3 reads CSARSSKETQYF. DNA of the CDR3: TGCAGTGCTAGGTCCAGCAAAGAGACCCAGTACTTC.

The chain has TRBV2 and TRBJ2-7; 11 nucleotides agree with TRBD2. The CDR3 totals 15 residues. V gave up 6 bases and J gave up 6 bases; unmatched junction bases: 10. Germline V gene lookup returns CDR1 SNHLY and CDR2 FYNNEI. This CDR3 is CASSDTSGGSFEQYF. DNA for the CDR3: TGTGCCAGCAGCGACACTAGCGGGGGTTCGTTCGAGCAGTACTTC.

The V call is TRBV7-2, the J call TRBJ2-3, with a weak D call TRBD2 (5 bases). V lost 3 bases and J 1 base, leaving 11 bases between the germline ends. CDR1 is SGHTA, CDR2 FQGNSA, per germline. The CDR3 has 15 residues. CDR3 nucleotide sequence: TGTGCCAGCAGCTTGGTAGCGTATCGCACAGATACGCAGTATTTT. Translation: CASSLVAYRTDTQYF. The whole variable domain, remainder taken from reference TRBV7-2 and TRBJ2-3, is GAGVSQSPSNKVTEKGKDVELRCDPISGHTALYWYRQSLGQGLEFLIYFQGNSAPDKSGLPSDRFSAERTGGSVSTLTIQRTQQEDSAVYLCASSLVAYRTDTQYFGPGTRLTVL.

This chain joins TRBV10-3 and TRBJ2-5; the D gene could be TRBD1 or TRBD2 (5 bases each). Germline lookup yields CDR1 ENHRY and CDR2 SYGVKD. V dropped 3 bases and J dropped 1 base, with 12 bases sitting between them. The CDR3 is made up of 15 amino acids. CDR3 protein: CAISERETVQETQYF. DNA of the CDR3: TGTGCCATCAGTGAAAGGGAGACAGTCCAAGAGACCCAGTACTTC.

This chain joins TRBV7-2 and TRBJ1-1; D ambiguous. The CDR3 spans 14 residues. The germline CDR1 and CDR2 sequences are SGHTA and FQGNSA. The ends were cut back, 5 bases at V and 10 bases at J, with 20 bases in the middle. The CDR3 sequence: CASSHDHVGPGAFF. DNA of the CDR3: TGTGCCAGCAGCCATGATCATGTAGGGCCAGGAGCTTTCTTT.

This clonotype was detected ten times or more. This chain links TRBV29-1 with TRBJ1-1; unclear D gene. V lost 4 bases and J lost 0, with 6 bases in between. Germline values: CDR1 SQVTM, CDR2 ANQGSEA. The CDR3 runs 12 residues. The CDR3 region has the DNA TGCAGCGTTGGACACTTGAACACTGAAGCTTTCTTT. This codes for CSVGHLNTEAFF. Full variable domain (remainder filled in from reference TRBV29-1 and TRBJ1-1): SAVISQKPSRDICQRGTSLTIQCQVDSQVTMMFWYRQQPGQSLTLIATANQGSEATYESGFVIDKFPISRPNLTFSTLTVSNMSPEDSSIYLCSVGHLNTEAFFGQGTRLTVV.

The chain couples TRBV29-1 to TRBJ2-2, with 8 nucleotides matching TRBD2. CDR3 length equals 13 residues. Looked up from germline, CDR1 is SQVTM and CDR2 is ANQGSEA. V trimming: 8 bases; J trimming: 5 bases; junction bases outside the gene matches: 7. The CDR3 sequence: CSLSQRETGELFF. In nucleotides, the CDR3 is TGCAGCTTGAGCCAGCGGGAGACCGGGGAGCTGTTTTTT.

This clonotype was counted a single time. The germline gene is not matched at one end of the junction; a read error may be the cause. J is TRBJ2-5 and V is TRBV2; TRBD2 aligns across 7 bases. The germline gives CDR1 SNHLY, CDR2 FYNNEI. CDR3 length equals 15 residues. This CDR3 reads CAISEEGGIQETQYF. The CDR3 bases are TGTGCCATCAGTGAGGAGGGAGGGATCCAAGAGACCCAGTACTTC.

This clonotype was found a few times. V is TRBV12-3 or TRBV12-4 and J is TRBJ2-6; TRBD2 matches 7 bases. After removal of 6 bases from V and 4 bases from J, the junction contained 3 bases not matched to a gene. The CDR3 spans 14 residues. In nucleotides, the CDR3 is TGTGCCAGCAGCCCAGCGGGAGGGGCCAACGTCCTGACTTTC. Translating it yields CASSPAGGANVLTF.